The source of this T cell receptor beta chain is a study of cytomegalovirus exposure and HLA in healthy donors. The study, taken as a whole, reports: Reports credit the classifier with highly specific, highly sensitive diagnosis of cytomegalovirus status. Previous analysis showed most TCR beta V segments were productive about 90% or about 30% of the time. Later work showed greater clonal expansion in HLA-associated TCR beta chains than in equally common others. Later analysis showed most CMV-associated TCR beta chains appearing HLA-restricted.

The ends lost 7 bases at V and 2 bases at J; junction bases unmatched: 4. The CDR3 sequence is 12 residues long. Germline loops: CDR1 SQVTM, CDR2 ANQGSEA. PCR primers comprised 60 Vbeta and 13 Jbeta primers. Only in-frame clones appear in the TCRdb table, and some are missing; sequencing was by immunoSEQ multiplex PCR. The sample has around 150,000 clones; around 74% are singletons. With respect to this clone: Its matching antigen is unknown.

Material for sequencing was PBMCs. The receptor comes from a female donor in good health and CMV-seronegative. This chain uses TRBV29-1 with TRBJ1-1, with 7 positions matching TRBD1. CDR3 sequence (DNA): TGCAGCGGTTACAGGGGTAACACTGAAGCTTTCTTT. Its translation is CSGYRGNTEAFF.